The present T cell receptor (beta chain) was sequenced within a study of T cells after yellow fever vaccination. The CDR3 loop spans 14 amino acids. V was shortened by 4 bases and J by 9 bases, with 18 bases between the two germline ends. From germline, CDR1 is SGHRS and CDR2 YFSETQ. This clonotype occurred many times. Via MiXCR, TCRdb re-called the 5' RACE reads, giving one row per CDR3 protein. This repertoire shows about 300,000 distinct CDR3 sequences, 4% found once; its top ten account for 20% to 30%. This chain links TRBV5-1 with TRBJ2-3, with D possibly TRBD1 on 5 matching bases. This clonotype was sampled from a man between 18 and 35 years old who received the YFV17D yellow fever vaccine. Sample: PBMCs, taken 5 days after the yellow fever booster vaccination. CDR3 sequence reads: CASSPGVGQGTQYF. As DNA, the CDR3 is TGCGCCAGCAGCCCCGGTGTAGGACAAGGCACGCAGTATTTT.